The following is a T cell receptor beta chain sequence with its context. This table comes from immunoSEQ multiplex PCR, and its TCRdb copy is limited to in-frame clones, with some not included. The repertoire holds some 230,000 clones, with under 90% as singletons. The source of the sample is a study of blood T cell repertoires in COVID-19. Overall study: Donors in the United States, Italy and Spain gave samples during acute or convalescent COVID-19.

The CDR3 has 11 amino acids. CDR1 is DFQATT, CDR2 SNEGSKA, per germline (reference sequence). V lost 4 bases to trimming and J lost 2 bases, with 5 bases between them. This TCR was recovered from a woman in her sixties or seventies who had recovered from COVID-19. The V call is TRBV20-1, the J call TRBJ2-5; D ambiguous. Sample: peripheral blood. The CDR3 here is CSANRQETQYF. CDR3 DNA sequence: TGCAGTGCTAACAGACAAGAGACCCAGTACTTC.